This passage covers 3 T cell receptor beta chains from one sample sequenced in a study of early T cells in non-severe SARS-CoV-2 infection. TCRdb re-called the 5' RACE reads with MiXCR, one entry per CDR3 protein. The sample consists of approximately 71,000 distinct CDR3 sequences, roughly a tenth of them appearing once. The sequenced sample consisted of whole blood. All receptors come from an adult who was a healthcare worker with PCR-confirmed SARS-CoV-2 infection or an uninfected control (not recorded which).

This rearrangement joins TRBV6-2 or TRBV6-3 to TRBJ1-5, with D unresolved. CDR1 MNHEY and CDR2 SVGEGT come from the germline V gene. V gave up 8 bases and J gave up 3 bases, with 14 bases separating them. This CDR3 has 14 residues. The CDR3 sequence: CASVKGIPNQPQHF. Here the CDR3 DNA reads TGTGCCAGCGTCAAAGGCATTCCCAATCAGCCCCAGCATTTT.

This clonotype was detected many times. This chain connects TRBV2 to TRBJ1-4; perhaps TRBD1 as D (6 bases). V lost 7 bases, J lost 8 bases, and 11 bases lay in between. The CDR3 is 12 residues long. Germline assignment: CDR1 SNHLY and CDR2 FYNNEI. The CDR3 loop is CASTGAGEKLFF. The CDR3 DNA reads TGTGCCAGCACAGGGGCCGGAGAAAAACTGTTTTTT.

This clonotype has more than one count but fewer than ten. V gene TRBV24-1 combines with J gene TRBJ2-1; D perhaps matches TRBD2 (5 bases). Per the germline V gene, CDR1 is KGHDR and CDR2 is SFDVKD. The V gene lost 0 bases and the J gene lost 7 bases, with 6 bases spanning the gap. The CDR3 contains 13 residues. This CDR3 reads CATSDLRGNEQFF. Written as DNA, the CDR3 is TGTGCCACCAGTGATTTGCGCGGGAATGAGCAGTTCTTC.